Below are 29 T cell receptor beta chains sequenced from a single sample in a study of T cells in Graves' hyperthyroidism and ophthalmopathy. Amplified TCR beta CDR3 regions derived from RNA transcripts. During a first-round RT-PCR of the TCR CDR3, the HTBI primer set was used. TCRdb re-called the multiplex PCR reads with MiXCR, one entry per CDR3 protein. Here the sample spans around 500,000 distinct CDR3 sequences, less than 15% being singletons. Material: blood. These receptors were taken from a middle-aged woman with Graves' hyperthyroidism.

There are many counts of this clonotype. This rearrangement joins TRBV20-1 to TRBJ2-7, with a possible D match to TRBD2 (6 bases). The germline V and J ends were trimmed by 0 bases and 2 bases, with 17 bases remaining between them. This CDR3 has 16 amino acids. Germline values: CDR1 DFQATT, CDR2 SNEGSKA (reference sequence). The chain's CDR3 is CSARDAGPQKAYEQYF. In DNA, the CDR3 is TGCAGTGCTAGAGATGCGGGACCCCAAAAGGCCTACGAGCAGTACTTC.

This clonotype occurred many times. The genes are TRBV6-2 or TRBV6-3 and TRBJ2-7; D is undetermined. CDR1 is MNHEY, CDR2 SVGEGT, per germline. This CDR3 has 12 residues. Trimming left V 6 bases short and J 3 bases short, with 9 bases between. CDR3 DNA: TGTGCCAGCAGACCGGACGGCTACGAGCAGTACTTC. Its protein product is CASRPDGYEQYF.

This clonotype was seen many times. The CDR3 spells CASSGFGVSSEAFF. The CDR3, as DNA: TGTGCCAGCAGTGGATTTGGGGTTAGTAGTGAAGCTTTCTTT. The V and J genes are TRBV28 and TRBJ1-1; D call uncertain. The V end lost 5 bases, the J end lost 7 bases, and 17 bases lay between the germline ends. The germline gives CDR1 MDHEN, CDR2 SYDVKM. CDR3 length equals 14 residues.

The CDR3 DNA reads TGTGCCAGCAGATCGGACAGGGAAAAATCCTACGAGCAGTACTTC. It codes for CASRSDREKSYEQYF. The chain has TRBV6-1 and TRBJ2-7, with 8 bases identical to TRBD1. Looked up from germline, CDR1 is MNHNS and CDR2 is SASEGT. J lost 1 base, V lost 6 bases, and 8 bases had no gene match. This CDR3 contains 15 residues.

This clonotype was picked up many times. This sequence joins TRBV18 and TRBJ1-2, with a possible D match to TRBD1 (5 bases). Germline V gives CDR1 KGHSH, CDR2 LQKENI. The CDR3 consists of 14 residues. The V and J ends lost 3 bases and 2 bases respectively, with 10 bases between them. CDR3 region: CASSPGAENYGYTF. The CDR3, as DNA: TGTGCCAGCTCACCTGGGGCAGAGAACTATGGCTACACCTTC.

This clonotype was detected ten times or more. The gene calls are TRBV7-2 and TRBJ2-7; no definite D call. The germline V and J ends were trimmed by 1 base and 2 bases, with 12 bases remaining between them. Germline CDR1 SGHTA, CDR2 FQGNSA. This CDR3 has 15 residues. The CDR3 reads CASSLGHRSTYEQYF. CDR3 coding DNA: TGTGCCAGCAGCTTAGGTCATCGTAGTACCTACGAGCAGTACTTC.

This clonotype was recorded at least ten times. The rearrangement joins TRBV5-1 to TRBJ2-1; the D gene could be TRBD1 or TRBD2 (6 bases each). Trimming cost V 0 bases and J 4 bases, with 8 bases left between them. CDR3 length: 14 residues. CDR1 and CDR2 from the germline V gene are SGHRS and YFSETQ. CDR3 DNA: TGCGCCAGCAGCTTGGAGGGGGGTTACAATGAGCAGTTCTTC. This gives the protein CASSLEGGYNEQFF.

The chain couples TRBV20-1 to TRBJ1-4, with D tentatively TRBD1 (5 bases). This CDR3 region has 14 residues. Germline-derived CDR1 and CDR2 are DFQATT and SNEGSKA (reference sequence). V shed 3 bases and J shed 4 bases, with 12 bases lying between them. CDR3 sequence (DNA): TGCAGTGCTAGGTTGACAGTGGTTAATGAAAAACTGTTTTTT. This encodes CSARLTVVNEKLFF.

On this clonotype: Relative to the germline gene, one junction end is altered; a read error may explain this. CDR3: CTSSSKGQGRYQPQHF. For the CDR3, the DNA is TGTACCAGCAGCTCAAAGGGTCAGGGGAGGTATCAGCCCCAGCATTTT. The chain recombines TRBV5-6 with TRBJ1-5, with TRBD1 as a possible D gene (6 bases). CDR1 SGHDT and CDR2 YYEEEE come from the germline V gene. The CDR3 is 16 amino acids. Supplemented by reference TRBV5-6 and TRBJ1-5, the full variable domain reads DAGVTQSPTHLIKTRGQQVTLRCSPKSGHDTVSWYQQALGQGPQFIFQYYEEEERQRGNFPDRFSGHQFPNYSSELNVNALLLGDSALYLCTSSSKGQGRYQPQHFGDGTRLSIL.

This clonotype was counted ten times or more. The gene calls are TRBV20-1 and TRBJ2-5, with 10 bases lining up with TRBD2. With 3 bases clipped from V and 4 bases from J, the junction kept 2 bases outside the gene matches. CDR3 size: 13 residues. Germline assignment: CDR1 DFQATT and CDR2 SNEGSKA (reference sequence). CDR3 nucleotides: TGCAGTGCTAGGGCTAGCGGGAGAGAGACCCAGTACTTC. It translates to CSARASGRETQYF.

There are many counts of this clonotype. CDR3 DNA sequence: TGTGCCTGGAGTTTGGGACAGGGGGGTCAGCCCCAGCATTTT. Amino acids: CAWSLGQGGQPQHF. The V gene is TRBV30, the J gene TRBJ1-5; 11 nucleotides agree with TRBD1. Trimming cost V 2 bases and J 6 bases; bases outside gene matches: 3. Germline assignment: CDR1 GTSNPN and CDR2 SVGIG (reference sequence). The CDR3 is 14 residues long.

This chain connects TRBV30 to TRBJ2-1; 7 bases are shared with TRBD1. The CDR3 runs 13 residues. The V segment lost 0 bases and the J segment 8 bases; nucleotides outside the gene matches: 4. Germline CDR1 is GTSNPN and CDR2 is SVGIG (reference sequence). In DNA, the CDR3 is TGTGCCTGGAGTGTAATAGGGGGCCATGAGCAGTTCTTC. This translates into CAWSVIGGHEQFF.

This clonotype was counted many times. This sequence joins TRBV29-1 and TRBJ1-2; TRBD1 matches 10 bases. Germline lookup yields CDR1 SQVTM and CDR2 ANQGSEA. The V gene end was trimmed by 2 bases and the J gene end by 8 bases; junction bases not matched to a gene: 8. This CDR3 contains 14 residues. The CDR3 bases are TGCAGCGTTGAACAGGGACAGGGGAGTTGGGGCTACACCTTC. Translating it yields CSVEQGQGSWGYTF.

Many counts were recorded for this clonotype. V gene TRBV28 combines with J gene TRBJ1-4; TRBD1 agrees at 8 bases. The V segment lost 4 bases and the J segment 5 bases; nucleotides outside the gene matches: 3. The V gene's germline CDR1 is MDHEN and CDR2 SYDVKM. This CDR3 has 14 amino acids. The CDR3 nucleotides are TGTGCCAGCAGTTCAGGGGGCTTAAATGAAAAACTGTTTTTT. As protein: CASSSGGLNEKLFF.

This clonotype was picked up a small number of times. A much larger clone sits a single nucleotide away, making a read error possible. This chain joins TRBV12-3 or TRBV12-4 and TRBJ2-3, with D possibly TRBD2 on 5 matching bases. This CDR3 is built from 15 residues. The CDR3 sequence: CVSSFAGLSTDTQYF. The CDR3 DNA reads TGTGTCAGCAGTTTTGCTGGACTTTCCACAGATACGCAGTATTTT.

CDR3 loop: CASSPWDRGTEQYF. DNA of the CDR3: TGTGCCAGCAGTCCCTGGGACAGGGGGACCGAGCAGTACTTC. The rearrangement uses TRBV27 and TRBJ2-7, with 11 bases matching TRBD1. V was clipped by 5 bases and J by 6 bases; unmatched bases: 6. The CDR3 is 14 amino acids. The germline V gene has CDR1 MNHEY and CDR2 SMNVEV (reference sequence).

The CDR3 loop reads CASSLEGQNQLYGYTF. CDR3 bases: TGTGCCAGCAGCTTGGAAGGCCAGAACCAACTATATGGCTACACCTTC. V is TRBV5-5 and J is TRBJ1-2; D uncertain. Trimming took off 0 bases at V and 5 bases at J, with 17 bases between the two ends. Per germline, CDR1 SGHKS and CDR2 YYEKEE (reference sequence). The CDR3 extends over 16 amino acids. Full variable domain (outside the CDR3, taken from reference TRBV5-5 and TRBJ1-2): DAGVTQSPTHLIKTRGQQVTLRCSPISGHKSVSWYQQVLGQGPQFIFQYYEKEERGRGNFPDRFSARQFPNYSSELNVNALLLGDSALYLCASSLEGQNQLYGYTFGSGTRLTVV.

The sample holds many counts of this clonotype. The chain recombines TRBV28 with TRBJ1-3; 10 positions match TRBD1. Germline CDR1 MDHEN, CDR2 SYDVKM. V dropped 6 bases and J dropped 2; count of bases not matched to a gene: 7. This CDR3 has 16 amino acids. The chain's CDR3 is CASRPPGTGAGNTIYF. CDR3 DNA: TGTGCCAGCAGACCACCCGGGACAGGGGCTGGAAACACCATATATTTT.

In this sample, this clonotype turned up many times. V is TRBV2 and J is TRBJ2-7; the D is unclear. The CDR3 contains 13 residues. Looked up from germline, CDR1 is SNHLY and CDR2 is FYNNEI. V was shortened by 5 bases and J by 6 bases, with 14 bases between the two germline ends. The DNA of the CDR3 is TGTGCCAGCAGTCCCATCTGGGGATCCGAGCAGTACTTC. Protein product: CASSPIWGSEQYF.

V gene TRBV4-2 combines with J gene TRBJ2-7; unclear D gene. The CDR3 is 13 residues long. The germline V gene encodes CDR1 LGHNA and CDR2 YNFKEQ. Deletions cut 2 bases from V and 0 bases from J, with 5 bases between. This CDR3 is CASSQPDSYEQYF. CDR3 DNA: TGTGCCAGCAGCCAACCAGACTCCTACGAGCAGTACTTC.

This clonotype has a count of ten or more. The J gene is TRBJ2-7, the V gene TRBV28, with D uncertain. Trimming cost V 2 bases and J 2 bases, with 10 bases left between them. CDR1 MDHEN and CDR2 SYDVKM come from the germline V gene. The CDR3 is 14 amino acids. CDR3 amino acids: CASSLPQSTYEQYF. As DNA, the CDR3 is TGTGCCAGCAGTTTACCCCAGAGCACCTACGAGCAGTACTTC.

This clonotype was recorded many times. The chain uses TRBV11-3 and TRBJ2-7, with D maybe TRBD2 (6 bases). The ends were cut back, 1 base at V and 7 bases at J, with 23 bases in the middle. The germline V gene encodes CDR1 SGHNT and CDR2 YENEEA. The CDR3 totals 17 residues. CDR3 bases: TGTGCCAGCAGCTTAGGAGTTTGGGGGGACCAAGTGGGGGAGCAGTACTTC. Encoded protein: CASSLGVWGDQVGEQYF. The full variable domain, in which reference TRBV11-3 and TRBJ2-7 provide the parts outside the CDR3, is EAGVVQSPRYKIIEKKQPVAFWCNPISGHNTLYWYLQNLGQGPELLIRYENEEAVDDSQLPKDRFSAERLKGVDSTLKIQPAELGDSAVYLCASSLGVWGDQVGEQYFGPGTRLTVT.

This clonotype was detected many times. This chain connects TRBV28 to TRBJ2-7, with D uncertain. Looked up from germline, CDR1 is MDHEN and CDR2 is SYDVKM. The V and J ends lost 4 bases and 2 bases respectively, with 12 bases between them. This CDR3 is built from 14 residues. The CDR3 nucleotides read TGTGCCAGCAGTTCGCCGGCAGGTACCTACGAGCAGTACTTC. Its protein is CASSSPAGTYEQYF.

This clonotype was observed many times. The chain carries TRBV6-1 and TRBJ2-3, with TRBD1 matching over 9 bases. Trimming removed 7 bases from V and 1 base from J; junction bases left unmatched: 6. The length of the CDR3 is 15 residues. Germline loops: CDR1 MNHNS, CDR2 SASEGT. This chain's CDR3 is CASKYRGHGTDTQYF. The CDR3 nucleotides are TGTGCCAGCAAATACAGGGGGCATGGCACAGATACGCAGTATTTT.

This clonotype was counted many times. The chain has TRBV30 and TRBJ1-1; D is ambiguous. Between the trimmed V and J ends, which lost 4 bases and 0 bases, there was a span of 12 bases. CDR1 and CDR2 from the germline V gene are GTSNPN and SVGIG (reference sequence). The CDR3 covers 14 residues. The DNA of the CDR3 is TGTGCCTGGAATAAGGGTCAGGTGAACACTGAAGCTTTCTTT. Amino acid sequence: CAWNKGQVNTEAFF.

Comments on this clonotype: A much larger clone is a single base away; this may be a read error. This chain connects TRBV12-3 or TRBV12-4 to TRBJ2-2, with D possibly being TRBD2 (6 bases). This CDR3 contains 16 residues. CDR3 sequence: CASSSSPWRGTGEPFF. CDR3 sequence (DNA): TGTGCCAGCAGCTCATCCCCCTGGCGGGGTACCGGGGAGCCGTTTTTT.

There are many counts of this clonotype. The chain combines TRBV10-3 with TRBJ1-2; 8 nucleotides align to TRBD1. Germline loops: CDR1 ENHRY, CDR2 SYGVKD. V was pared by 3 bases and J by 1 base, with 7 bases of the junction left unmatched. The CDR3 is 16 residues long. CDR3 amino acids: CAISDRTGSRNYGYTF. CDR3 bases: TGTGCCATCAGTGACCGGACAGGGAGTCGTAACTATGGCTACACCTTC.

At least ten counts were recorded for this clonotype. This chain connects TRBV11-3 to TRBJ2-7; a possible D gene is TRBD1 (6 bases). The V and J ends lost 2 bases and 0 bases respectively, with 11 bases between them. Per the germline V gene, CDR1 is SGHNT and CDR2 is YENEEA. This CDR3 comprises 15 residues. CDR3 sequence: CASSLNTGISYEQYF. The CDR3 DNA sequence: TGTGCCAGCAGCTTAAATACAGGGATCTCCTACGAGCAGTACTTC.

This clonotype was observed a few times. The rearrangement uses TRBV6-5 and TRBJ2-3; maybe TRBD2 (5 bases). This CDR3 has 15 residues. Deletions cut 3 bases from V and 4 bases from J, with 14 bases between. Germline CDR1 and CDR2: MNHEY and SVGAGI. CDR3 sequence (DNA): TGTGCCAGCAGTTATGTTGCCAGCGGACCAGATACGCAGTATTTT. Its translation is CASSYVASGPDTQYF.